The clone carrying this T cell receptor beta chain turned up a few times. The antigen remains unidentified. CDR3 length: 15 residues. Trimming removed 3 bases from V and 1 base from J; junction bases left unmatched: 3. Germline-derived CDR1 and CDR2 are MGHDK and SYGVNS. These data are taken from a study of T-cell reconstitution after alpha-beta-depleted transplantation in children. Regarding the study as a whole: T-cell counts and diversity at one year post-transplant came mainly from newly produced T cells.

The TCRbeta library incorporated unique molecular identifiers. Each CDR3 protein gets one entry after TCRdb re-called the PCR reads with MiXCR. The sample has 700,000 to 950,000 distinct CDR3 sequences; under 20% are singletons. The receptor was derived from a male patient between 5 and 17 years old who had a stem cell transplant for acute lymphoblastic leukemia, so the T cells may come from the graft donor. This chain uses TRBV25-1 with TRBJ2-5; 9 positions match TRBD2. Here the sequenced sample was PBMCs, mostly from graft donor cells, taken 360 days after TCRalphabeta/CD19-depleted stem cell transplant. CDR3 nucleotides: TGTGCCAGCAGTGATCAGCGGGAGGTCCAAGAGACCCAGTACTTC. Encoded protein: CASSDQREVQETQYF.